Following are 27 T cell receptor beta chains from one sample sequenced in a study of blood T cells in healthy people across ages. Next came a second PCR, run for about 7 to 12 cycles, which used a sample-barcoded 5' primer along with a J-beta primer mix. TCRdb re-called the 5' RACE reads through MiXCR, storing one row per CDR3 protein. Of 1.5 million to 2 million distinct CDR3 sequences in the sample, 40% to 55% are singletons; the top ten hold less than 2.5%. Sequencing was done on a sample of blood. Every receptor here comes from a woman aged 40 to 49 in good health.

The V gene is TRBV6-6, the J gene TRBJ1-4; 7 bases match TRBD1. CDR3 size: 16 residues. J was trimmed by 4 bases and V by 5 bases; bases with no gene match: 10. The V gene's germline CDR1 is MNHNY and CDR2 SVGAGI (reference sequence). The CDR3 nucleotides read TGTGCCAGCAGTCACCCGAGGACAGGAGATAATGAAAAACTGTTTTTT. Residues: CASSHPRTGDNEKLFF.

This clonotype has a handful of counts. The rearrangement joins TRBV27 to TRBJ2-7; a possible D gene is TRBD1 (5 bases). The CDR3 consists of 14 residues. V was clipped by 5 bases and J by 2 bases, with 13 bases between them. Germline values: CDR1 MNHEY, CDR2 SMNVEV (reference sequence). The CDR3 sequence is CASSTRDRTYEQYF. The CDR3 nucleotides are TGTGCCAGCAGTACAAGAGACAGAACCTACGAGCAGTACTTC.

The chain joins TRBV12-3 or TRBV12-4 to TRBJ1-6, with D tentatively TRBD1 (5 bases). The CDR3 covers 14 residues. Trimming removed 7 bases at V and 5 bases at J, with 12 bases between. CDR3 DNA: TGTGCCAGCAACCGAGGGGCGCATAATTCACCCCTCCACTTT. Encoded protein: CASNRGAHNSPLHF.

J is TRBJ1-5 and V is TRBV2, with a weak D call TRBD1 (5 bases). The CDR3 runs 14 residues. Trimming removed 2 bases at V and 5 bases at J, with 10 bases between. The germline V gene encodes CDR1 SNHLY and CDR2 FYNNEI. CDR3: CASSEQGYDQPQHF. CDR3 DNA: TGTGCCAGCAGTGAACAGGGATACGATCAGCCCCAGCATTTT.

The V and J genes are TRBV2 and TRBJ2-3, with 11 nucleotides matching TRBD1. Looked up from germline, CDR1 is SNHLY and CDR2 is FYNNEI. The length of the CDR3 is 19 residues. After removal of 4 bases from V and 4 bases from J, the junction contained 16 bases not matched to a gene. This CDR3 is CASSVRGNLGQGAADTQYF. For the CDR3, the DNA is TGTGCCAGCAGTGTCAGGGGAAACCTCGGACAGGGGGCGGCAGATACGCAGTATTTT.

The rearrangement links TRBV7-9 to TRBJ2-1; perhaps TRBD2 as D (5 bases). Germline assignment: CDR1 SEHNR and CDR2 FQNEAQ (reference sequence). Trimming removed 2 bases at V and 0 bases at J, with 17 bases between. This CDR3 spans 18 amino acids. CDR3 residues: CASSLLERTGYSYNEQFF. The CDR3 coding sequence is TGTGCCAGCAGCTTATTGGAGAGGACTGGCTACTCCTACAATGAGCAGTTCTTC.

J is TRBJ1-4 and V is TRBV6-6, with D possibly being TRBD1 (6 bases). Trimming stripped 5 bases from V and 3 bases from J, with 13 bases between. The germline V gene has CDR1 MNHNY and CDR2 SVGAGI (reference sequence). CDR3 length: 15 residues. CDR3 nucleotide sequence: TGTGCCAGCAGTACCCCGGACAGCCCTAATGAAAAACTGTTTTTT. Its protein is CASSTPDSPNEKLFF.

CDR3 in amino acids: CASSDLGTVKEKLFF. The CDR3 region has the DNA TGTGCCAGCAGTGATCTAGGGACAGTTAAGGAAAAACTGTTTTTT. The chain carries TRBV25-1 and TRBJ1-4; 7 bases are a match to TRBD1. Trimming at V came to 3 bases and at J to 8 bases, leaving 9 bases not matched to a gene. The CDR3 has 15 residues. Germline values: CDR1 MGHDK, CDR2 SYGVNS.

The V gene is TRBV7-2, the J gene TRBJ2-7, with D tentatively TRBD2 (6 bases). The CDR3 spans 16 residues. The germline V gene encodes CDR1 SGHTA and CDR2 FQGNSA. Trimming took 5 bases from V and 7 from J, leaving 24 bases between them. The CDR3 protein is CASSHPLGSGVWEQYF. The DNA of the CDR3 is TGTGCCAGCAGCCATCCCTTGGGGTCGGGAGTCTGGGAGCAGTACTTC.

This clonotype was seen more than once but under ten times. J is TRBJ2-7 and V is TRBV4-3; TRBD2 might be the D (5 bases). This CDR3 has 14 residues. The ends were cut back, 0 bases at V and 6 bases at J, with 12 bases in the middle. Per germline, CDR1 LGHNA and CDR2 YSLEER. CDR3 sequence reads: CASSQDWAGVEQYF. In DNA form, the CDR3 reads TGCGCCAGCAGCCAAGATTGGGCGGGCGTCGAGCAGTACTTC.

The chain carries TRBV5-1 and TRBJ2-5, with TRBD1 matching over 8 bases. Germline V gene data show CDR1 as SGHRS and CDR2 as YFSETQ. V lost 4 bases, J lost 11 bases, and 13 bases stayed unmatched. The CDR3 length is 14 residues. CDR3: CASSIDRGRTEQYF. CDR3 in DNA: TGCGCCAGCAGCATAGACAGGGGCCGTACTGAGCAGTACTTC.

This chain joins TRBV20-1 and TRBJ2-7, with D perhaps matching TRBD1 (5 bases). V lost 4 bases, J lost 3 bases, and 13 bases lay in between. Germline CDR1 reads DFQATT; CDR2 reads SNEGSKA (reference sequence). The CDR3 is made up of 13 amino acids. CDR3 region: CSATYGHIYEQYF. In nucleotides, the CDR3 is TGCAGTGCTACCTACGGACATATCTACGAGCAGTACTTC.

This clonotype has a handful of counts. The CDR3 here is CASSQGGIGSNYGYTF. In nucleotides, the CDR3 is TGTGCCAGCAGCCAGGGGGGGATTGGGTCTAACTATGGCTACACCTTC. The V gene is TRBV28, the J gene TRBJ1-2; 7 bases match TRBD1. Germline V lookup: CDR1 MDHEN, CDR2 SYDVKM. Trimming cost V 6 bases and J 0 bases; bases outside gene matches: 10. The CDR3 has 16 residues.

The V call is TRBV4-2, the J call TRBJ1-1; D is unclear. Germline loops: CDR1 LGHNA, CDR2 YNFKEQ. The CDR3 has 15 residues. V was clipped by 4 bases and J by 1 base, with 13 bases between them. The DNA of the CDR3 is TGTGCCAGCAGCCCGGCGGTTGTCGCGAACACTGAAGCTTTCTTT. This translates into CASSPAVVANTEAFF.

V and J are TRBV2 and TRBJ1-6; D is perhaps TRBD1 (6 bases). The CDR3 length is 21 residues. CDR1 SNHLY and CDR2 FYNNEI come from the germline V gene. Trimming removed 2 bases at V and 0 bases at J, with 23 bases between. The CDR3 DNA follows: TGTGCCAGCAGTGAACGCTCTGGACAGAAACGAGGATTCTCCTATAATTCACCCCTCCACTTT. Translated: CASSERSGQKRGFSYNSPLHF.

This clonotype was observed a few times. This sequence joins TRBV29-1 and TRBJ2-6; 9 bases agree with TRBD1. Germline trimming cut 6 bases from V and 4 bases from J; bases unmatched to any gene: 10. Germline CDR1 is SQVTM and CDR2 is ANQGSEA. The CDR3 runs 16 residues. The CDR3 DNA is TGCAGCGTGGGTCCCGGGACAGGGACCGGGGCCAACGTCCTGACTTTC. Translated: CSVGPGTGTGANVLTF.

V and J are TRBV27 and TRBJ2-5; no clear D gene. Germline loops: CDR1 MNHEY, CDR2 SMNVEV (reference sequence). V dropped 2 bases and J dropped 0 bases, with 13 bases sitting between them. The CDR3 sequence is 16 residues long. CDR3 region: CASSLTVSAYQETQYF. CDR3 in DNA: TGTGCCAGCAGTTTAACGGTATCTGCGTACCAAGAGACCCAGTACTTC.

J is TRBJ2-3 and V is TRBV11-2, with 8 nucleotides matching TRBD2. The CDR3 consists of 16 residues. The V gene's germline CDR1 is SGHAT and CDR2 FQNNGV. V was pared by 0 bases and J by 2 bases, with 4 bases of the junction left unmatched. The CDR3 sequence: CASSLEIAGTTDTQYF. In DNA, the CDR3 is TGTGCCAGCAGCTTAGAGATAGCGGGGACCACAGATACGCAGTATTTT.

This clonotype occurred a few times. This chain uses TRBV15 with TRBJ2-4; D is perhaps TRBD2 (5 bases). CDR3 length equals 14 residues. Germline V gene data show CDR1 as LNHNV and CDR2 as YYDKDF (reference sequence). V lost 8 bases, J lost 0 bases, and 11 bases lay in between. CDR3 in amino acids: CATGSRIAKNIQYF. The CDR3 DNA follows: TGTGCCACCGGGAGCCGCATAGCCAAAAACATTCAGTACTTC.

This chain joins TRBV12-3 or TRBV12-4 and TRBJ2-1, with D possibly matching TRBD2 (6 bases). This CDR3 spans 15 amino acids. Trimming took 6 bases from V and 4 from J, leaving 16 bases between them. The DNA for the CDR3 is TGTGCCAGCAGACCGACGGGGGAAGGGTACAATGAGCAGTTCTTC. Its protein product is CASRPTGEGYNEQFF.

The CDR3 sequence is CASSEARFQETQYF. In nucleotides, the CDR3 is TGTGCCAGCAGTGAAGCACGATTTCAAGAGACCCAGTACTTC. The V gene is TRBV2, the J gene TRBJ2-5; D remains ambiguous. Germline CDR1 is SNHLY and CDR2 is FYNNEI. This CDR3 has 14 residues. Trimming left V 0 bases short and J 2 bases short, with 7 bases between.

V and J are TRBV4-3 and TRBJ2-5; 7 nucleotides agree with TRBD1. Trimming took 2 bases from V and 4 from J; bases not matched to a gene: 7. CDR3 size: 15 residues. Germline CDR1 LGHNA, CDR2 YSLEER. The CDR3 protein is CASSQRGGQTETQYF. Here the CDR3 DNA reads TGCGCCAGCAGCCAAAGAGGGGGACAGACAGAGACCCAGTACTTC.

The chain is built from TRBV4-2 and TRBJ1-2, with D uncertain. V lost 0 bases and J 4 bases, leaving 12 bases between the germline ends. The germline V gene has CDR1 LGHNA and CDR2 YNFKEQ. CDR3 size: 15 residues. DNA of the CDR3: TGTGCCAGCAGCCAAGATCAGGCGGAGAGCTATGGCTACACCTTC. Residues: CASSQDQAESYGYTF.

The V and J genes are TRBV5-1 and TRBJ2-3, with D perhaps TRBD1 or TRBD2 (5 bases each). The germline CDR1 and CDR2 sequences are SGHRS and YFSETQ. This CDR3 has 15 residues. V shed 0 bases and J shed 1 base, with 9 bases lying between them. The CDR3 coding sequence is TGCGCCAGCAGCTTGGAGGGACCACGCACAGATACGCAGTATTTT. The encoded protein is CASSLEGPRTDTQYF.

The chain uses TRBV5-1 and TRBJ2-7; perhaps TRBD1 as D (6 bases). Trimming removed 5 bases from V and 3 bases from J, with 18 bases in between. This CDR3 is built from 15 residues. Germline loops: CDR1 SGHRS, CDR2 YFSETQ. The CDR3 reads CASSSAPGQSYEQYF. CDR3 bases: TGCGCCAGCAGTTCTGCTCCGGGACAAAGCTACGAGCAGTACTTC.

This clonotype was seen a few times. This rearrangement joins TRBV12-3 or TRBV12-4 to TRBJ2-7; D may be TRBD2 (5 bases). This CDR3 is 12 amino acids long. V lost 3 bases to trimming and J lost 6 bases, with 9 bases between them. CDR3 region: CASSFGVGEQYF. CDR3 nucleotides: TGTGCCAGCAGTTTCGGGGTCGGCGAGCAGTACTTC.

For this clonotype: Sequence at one end of the junction differs from germline and may be a read error. This chain joins TRBV12-3 or TRBV12-4 and TRBJ2-5; D is unresolved. The CDR3 is 16 amino acids. CDR3 residues: CASSLGVGLSSETQYF. The DNA of the CDR3 is TGCGCCAGCAGTTTGGGTGTCGGCCTATCTAGTGAGACCCAGTACTTC.